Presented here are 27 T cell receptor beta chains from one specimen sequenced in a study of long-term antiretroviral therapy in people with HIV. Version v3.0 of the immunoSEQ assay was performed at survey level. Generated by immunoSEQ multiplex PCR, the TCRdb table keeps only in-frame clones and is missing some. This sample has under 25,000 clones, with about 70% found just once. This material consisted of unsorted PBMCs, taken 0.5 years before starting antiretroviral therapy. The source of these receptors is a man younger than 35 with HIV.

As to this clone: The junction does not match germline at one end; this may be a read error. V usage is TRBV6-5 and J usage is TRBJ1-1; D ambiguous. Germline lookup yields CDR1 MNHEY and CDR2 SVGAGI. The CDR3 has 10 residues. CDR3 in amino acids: CASNYPEAFF. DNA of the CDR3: TGTGCCAGCAATTACCCTGAAGCTTTCTTT.

The CDR3, as DNA: TGTGCCAGCAGCCCGTGGTCCGGGGGCTATGGCTACACCTTC. This gives the protein CASSPWSGGYGYTF. J is TRBJ1-2 and V is TRBV28, with a possible D match to TRBD1 (5 bases). Germline CDR1 and CDR2: MDHEN and SYDVKM. CDR3 size: 14 residues. Trimming stripped 6 bases from V and 4 bases from J, with 15 bases between.

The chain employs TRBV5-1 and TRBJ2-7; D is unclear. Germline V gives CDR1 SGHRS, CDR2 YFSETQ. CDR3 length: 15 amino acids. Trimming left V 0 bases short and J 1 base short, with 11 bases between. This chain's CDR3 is CASSLVAATSYEQYF. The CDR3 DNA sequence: TGCGCCAGCAGCTTGGTGGCCGCTACATCCTACGAGCAGTACTTC.

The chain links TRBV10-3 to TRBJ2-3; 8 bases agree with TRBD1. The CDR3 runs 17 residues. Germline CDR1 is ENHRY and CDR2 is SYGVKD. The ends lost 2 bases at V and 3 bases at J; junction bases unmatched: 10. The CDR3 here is CAISEPTRTGRTDTQYF. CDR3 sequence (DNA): TGTGCCATCAGTGAGCCAACCCGGACAGGGAGAACAGATACGCAGTATTTT.

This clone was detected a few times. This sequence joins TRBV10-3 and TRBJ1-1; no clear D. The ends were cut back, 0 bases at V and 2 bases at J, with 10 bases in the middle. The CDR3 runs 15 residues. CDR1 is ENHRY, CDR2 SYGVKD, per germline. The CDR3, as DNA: TGTGCCATCAGTGAGTCACGTGGGGATAACACTGAAGCTTTCTTT. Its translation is CAISESRGDNTEAFF.

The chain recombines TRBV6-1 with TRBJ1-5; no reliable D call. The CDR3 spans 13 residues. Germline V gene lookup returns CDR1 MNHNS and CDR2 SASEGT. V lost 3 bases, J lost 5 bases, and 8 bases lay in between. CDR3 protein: CASSDREHQPQHF. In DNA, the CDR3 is TGTGCCAGCAGTGATCGCGAACATCAGCCCCAGCATTTT.

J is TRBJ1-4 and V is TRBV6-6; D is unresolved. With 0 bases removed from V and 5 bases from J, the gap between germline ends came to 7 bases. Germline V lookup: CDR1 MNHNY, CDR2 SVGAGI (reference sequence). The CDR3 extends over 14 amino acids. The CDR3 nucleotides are TGTGCCAGCAGTTACTCAGAGTCCAATGAAAAACTGTTTTTT. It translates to CASSYSESNEKLFF.

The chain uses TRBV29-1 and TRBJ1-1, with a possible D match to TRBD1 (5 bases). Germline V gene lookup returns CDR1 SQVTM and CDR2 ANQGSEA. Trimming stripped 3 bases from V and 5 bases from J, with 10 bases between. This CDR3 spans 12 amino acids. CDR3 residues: CSVDREETEAFF. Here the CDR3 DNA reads TGCAGCGTTGACAGGGAAGAAACTGAAGCTTTCTTT.

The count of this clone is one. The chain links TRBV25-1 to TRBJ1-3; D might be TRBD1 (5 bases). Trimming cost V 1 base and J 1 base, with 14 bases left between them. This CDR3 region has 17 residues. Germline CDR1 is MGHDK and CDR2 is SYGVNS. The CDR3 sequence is CASSESRGTASGNTIYF. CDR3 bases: TGTGCCAGCAGTGAATCGAGGGGAACGGCATCTGGAAACACCATATATTTT.

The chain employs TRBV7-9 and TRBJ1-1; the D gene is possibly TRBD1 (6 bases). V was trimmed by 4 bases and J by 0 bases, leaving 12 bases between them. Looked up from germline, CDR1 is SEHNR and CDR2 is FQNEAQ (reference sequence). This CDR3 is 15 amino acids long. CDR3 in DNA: TGTGCCAGCAGCTCCACGACAGGATTGAACACTGAAGCTTTCTTT. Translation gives CASSSTTGLNTEAFF.

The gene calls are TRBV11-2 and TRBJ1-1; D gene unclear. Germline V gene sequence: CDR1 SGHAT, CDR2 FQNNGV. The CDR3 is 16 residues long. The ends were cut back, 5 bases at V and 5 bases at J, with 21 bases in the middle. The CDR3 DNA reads TGTGCCAGCAGCGCGCCCGACCTCGGGAGATATACTGAAGCTTTCTTT. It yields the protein CASSAPDLGRYTEAFF. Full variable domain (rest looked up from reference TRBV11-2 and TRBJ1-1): EAGVAQSPRYKIIEKRQSVAFWCNPISGHATLYWYQQILGQGPKLLIQFQNNGVVDDSQLPKDRFSAERLKGVDSTLKIQPAKLEDSAVYLCASSAPDLGRYTEAFFGQGTRLTVV.

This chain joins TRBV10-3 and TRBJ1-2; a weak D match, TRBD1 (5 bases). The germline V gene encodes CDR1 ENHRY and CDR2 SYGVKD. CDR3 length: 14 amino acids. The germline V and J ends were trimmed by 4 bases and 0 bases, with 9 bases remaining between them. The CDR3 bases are TGTGCCATCAGTGGTGGGGCACCTAACTATGGCTACACCTTC. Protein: CAISGGAPNYGYTF.

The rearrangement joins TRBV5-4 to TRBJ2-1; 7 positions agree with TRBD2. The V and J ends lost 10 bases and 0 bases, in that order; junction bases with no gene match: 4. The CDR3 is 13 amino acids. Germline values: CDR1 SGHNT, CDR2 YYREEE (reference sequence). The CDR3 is CALRGSSYNEQFF. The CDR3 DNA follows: TGTGCCCTGCGGGGGAGCTCCTACAATGAGCAGTTCTTC.

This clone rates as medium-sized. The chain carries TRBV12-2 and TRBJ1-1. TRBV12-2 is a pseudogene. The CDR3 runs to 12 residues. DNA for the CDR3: TGTGCAAGTCGCCGAGGGGACACTGAAGCTTTCTTT. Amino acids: CASRRGDTEAFF.

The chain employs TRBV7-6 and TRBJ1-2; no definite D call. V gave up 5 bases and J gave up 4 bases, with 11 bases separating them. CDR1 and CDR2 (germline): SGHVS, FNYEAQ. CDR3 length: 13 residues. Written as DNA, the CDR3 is TGTGCCAGCAGCCCTACAGAGGTCTATGGCTACACCTTC. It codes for CASSPTEVYGYTF.

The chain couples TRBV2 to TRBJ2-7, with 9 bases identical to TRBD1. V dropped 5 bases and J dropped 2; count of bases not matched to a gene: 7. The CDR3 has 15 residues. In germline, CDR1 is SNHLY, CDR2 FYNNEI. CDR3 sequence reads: CASSPLWDRAYEQYF. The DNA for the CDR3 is TGTGCCAGCAGTCCCCTGTGGGACAGGGCCTACGAGCAGTACTTC.

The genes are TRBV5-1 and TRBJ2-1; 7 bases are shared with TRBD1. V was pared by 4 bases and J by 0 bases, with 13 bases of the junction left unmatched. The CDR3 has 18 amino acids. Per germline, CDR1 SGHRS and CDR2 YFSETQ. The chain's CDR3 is CASSPGPGQPHSYNEQFF. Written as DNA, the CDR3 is TGCGCCAGCAGCCCTGGGCCGGGACAGCCTCACTCCTACAATGAGCAGTTCTTC.

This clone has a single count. CDR3 sequence: CSVGGGAGGVADTQYF. The CDR3 DNA is TGCAGCGTTGGTGGTGGAGCGGGGGGTGTTGCAGATACGCAGTATTTT. The chain recombines TRBV29-1 with TRBJ2-3; the match to TRBD2 covers 9 bases. The CDR3 spans 16 residues. Per the germline V gene, CDR1 is SQVTM and CDR2 is ANQGSEA. V gave up 4 bases and J gave up 4 bases; unmatched junction bases: 12.

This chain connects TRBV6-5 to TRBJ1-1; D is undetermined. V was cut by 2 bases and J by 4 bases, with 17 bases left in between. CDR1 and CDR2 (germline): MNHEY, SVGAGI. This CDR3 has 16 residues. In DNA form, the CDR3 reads TGTGCCAGCAGTTACGAGGCCCTGCCGGCGGCCACTGAAGCTTTCTTT. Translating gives CASSYEALPAATEAFF.

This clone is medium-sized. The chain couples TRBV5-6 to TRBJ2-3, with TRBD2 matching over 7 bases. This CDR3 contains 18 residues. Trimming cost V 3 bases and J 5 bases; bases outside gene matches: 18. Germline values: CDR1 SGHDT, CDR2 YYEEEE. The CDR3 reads CASSSTGLAETFRDTQYF. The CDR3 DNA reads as TGTGCCAGCAGCTCCACCGGGCTAGCGGAGACGTTCCGAGATACGCAGTATTTT.

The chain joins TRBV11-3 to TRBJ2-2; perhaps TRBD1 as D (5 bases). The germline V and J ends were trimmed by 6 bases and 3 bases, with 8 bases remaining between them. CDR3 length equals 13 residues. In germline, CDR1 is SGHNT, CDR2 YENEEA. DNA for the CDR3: TGTGCCAGCAGAACAGGTGACACCGGGGAGCTGTTTTTT. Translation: CASRTGDTGELFF.

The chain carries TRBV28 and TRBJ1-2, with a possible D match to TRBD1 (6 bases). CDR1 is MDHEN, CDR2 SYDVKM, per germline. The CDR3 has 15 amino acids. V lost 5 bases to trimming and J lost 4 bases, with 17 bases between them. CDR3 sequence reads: CASSQPGDNPYGYTF. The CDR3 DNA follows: TGTGCCAGCAGTCAACCAGGGGACAACCCCTATGGCTACACCTTC.

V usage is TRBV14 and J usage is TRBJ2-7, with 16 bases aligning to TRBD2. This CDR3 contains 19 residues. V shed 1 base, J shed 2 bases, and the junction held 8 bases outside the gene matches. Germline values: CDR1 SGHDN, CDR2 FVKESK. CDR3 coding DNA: TGTGCCAGCAGCCAAGCTCCGGGGACTAGCGGGAGGGGGACCTACGAGCAGTACTTC. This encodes CASSQAPGTSGRGTYEQYF.

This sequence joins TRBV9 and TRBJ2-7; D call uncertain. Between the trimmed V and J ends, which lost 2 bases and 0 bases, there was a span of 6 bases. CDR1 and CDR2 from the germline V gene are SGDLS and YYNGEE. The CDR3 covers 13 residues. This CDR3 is CASSVGFSYEQYF. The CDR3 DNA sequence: TGTGCCAGCAGCGTCGGGTTCTCCTACGAGCAGTACTTC.

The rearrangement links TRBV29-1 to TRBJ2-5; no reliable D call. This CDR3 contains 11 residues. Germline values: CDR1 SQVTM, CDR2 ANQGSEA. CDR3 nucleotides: TGCAGTGTCCCCTCCCAAGAGACCCAGTACTTC. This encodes CSVPSQETQYF.

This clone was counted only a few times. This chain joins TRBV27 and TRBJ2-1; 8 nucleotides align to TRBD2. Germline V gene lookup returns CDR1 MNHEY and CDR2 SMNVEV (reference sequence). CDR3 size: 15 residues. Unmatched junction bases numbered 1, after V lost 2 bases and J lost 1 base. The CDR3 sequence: CASSLGGRSYNEQFF. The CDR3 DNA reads TGTGCCAGCAGTTTAGGCGGGAGGTCCTACAATGAGCAGTTCTTC.

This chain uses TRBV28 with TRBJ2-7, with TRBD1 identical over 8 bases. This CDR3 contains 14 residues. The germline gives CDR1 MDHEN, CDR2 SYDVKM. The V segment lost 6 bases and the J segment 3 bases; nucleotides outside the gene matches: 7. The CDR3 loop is CASRSGTGYYEQYF. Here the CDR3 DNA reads TGTGCCAGCAGGTCCGGGACAGGTTACTACGAGCAGTACTTC.